These 29 T cell receptor beta chains originate from one sample sequenced in a study of blood T cell repertoires in COVID-19. Generated by immunoSEQ multiplex PCR, the TCRdb table keeps only in-frame clones and is missing some. The sample lists 40,000 to 60,000 clones, 87% occurring once. Sequencing input: peripheral blood. Source of these receptors: an elderly woman with COVID-19, enrolled during active disease.

In DNA form, the CDR3 reads TGCAGCGTTTCGGACAGGGGGCGGGAAAAACTGTTTTTT. Translated, it gives CSVSDRGREKLFF. The V call is TRBV29-1, the J call TRBJ1-4; TRBD1 matches at 11 bases. Looked up from germline, CDR1 is SQVTM and CDR2 is ANQGSEA. The CDR3 totals 13 residues. The J segment lost 8 bases and the V segment lost 5 bases, leaving 4 bases of the junction unmatched.

The rearrangement links TRBV2 to TRBJ2-3; 11 bases agree with TRBD2. V shed 0 bases, J shed 6 bases, and the junction held 11 bases outside the gene matches. This CDR3 is 18 amino acids long. The germline gives CDR1 SNHLY, CDR2 FYNNEI. CDR3 in DNA: TGTGCCAGCAGTGAAGCGCTTCTTGCAGCTAGCGGGAGGGATACGCAGTATTTT. It yields the protein CASSEALLAASGRDTQYF.

This clone was counted between two and nine times. This chain connects TRBV18 to TRBJ1-1, with D perhaps TRBD1 (6 bases). Trimming left V 4 bases short and J 1 base short, with 13 bases between. The CDR3 is made up of 15 amino acids. Germline V gene data show CDR1 as KGHSH and CDR2 as LQKENI. Here the CDR3 reads CASSRTKDRNTEAFF. CDR3 in DNA: TGTGCCAGCTCACGTACTAAGGACAGGAACACTGAAGCTTTCTTT.

The CDR3 sequence: CASSLARNDYGYTF. As DNA, the CDR3 is TGTGCCAGCAGCTTAGCGAGGAACGACTATGGCTACACCTTC. This chain joins TRBV7-2 and TRBJ1-2; D call uncertain. Germline lookup yields CDR1 SGHTA and CDR2 FQGNSA. V lost 0 bases and J lost 3, with 8 bases in between. This CDR3 spans 14 amino acids.

V gene TRBV30 combines with J gene TRBJ2-1; TRBD2 matches at 12 bases. This CDR3 has 21 residues. With 3 bases clipped from V and 0 bases from J, the junction kept 18 bases outside the gene matches. The germline gives CDR1 GTSNPN, CDR2 SVGIG (reference sequence). Here the CDR3 reads CAWRAILKTSGGTSSYNEQFF. The CDR3 nucleotides are TGTGCCTGGAGGGCGATACTAAAGACTAGCGGGGGAACCAGCTCCTACAATGAGCAGTTCTTC. The full variable domain, rest sourced from reference TRBV30 and TRBJ2-1, is SQTIHQWPATLVQPVGSPLSLECTVEGTSNPNLYWYRQAAGRGLQLLFYSVGIGQISSEVPQNLSASRPQDRQFILSSKKLLLSDSGFYLCAWRAILKTSGGTSSYNEQFFGPGTRLTVL.

This chain joins TRBV4-2 and TRBJ1-3; D gene ambiguous. The CDR3 totals 16 residues. Trimming shortened V by 0 bases and J by 4 bases, and 13 bases separated the two germline ends. The germline V gene has CDR1 LGHNA and CDR2 YNFKEQ. This chain's CDR3 is CASSQDLLTLGNTIYF. The CDR3 DNA sequence: TGTGCCAGCAGCCAAGATCTGTTGACACTCGGAAACACCATATATTTT.

The gene calls are TRBV5-8 and TRBJ2-5; 7 nucleotides align to TRBD2. After removal of 4 bases from V and 7 bases from J, the junction contained 13 bases not matched to a gene. The CDR3 spans 15 residues. Per the germline V gene, CDR1 is SGHTS and CDR2 is YDEGEE. For the CDR3, the DNA is TGTGCCAGCAGCCCGGGACTAATTACCGTAGGGACCCAGTACTTC. Amino acids: CASSPGLITVGTQYF. Full variable domain (outside the CDR3, taken from reference TRBV5-8 and TRBJ2-5): EAGVTQSPTHLIKTRGQQATLRCSPISGHTSVYWYQQALGLGLQFLLWYDEGEERNRGNFPPRFSGRQFPNYSSELNVNALELEDSALYLCASSPGLITVGTQYFGPGTRLLVL.

This chain connects TRBV18 to TRBJ1-1; D gene ambiguous. Germline V CDR1 and CDR2: KGHSH, LQKENI. Trimming shortened V by 4 bases and J by 3 bases, and 12 bases separated the two germline ends. The CDR3 is 14 amino acids. The CDR3 region is CASSLHVSDTEAFF. The CDR3 DNA is TGTGCCAGCTCACTACATGTAAGTGACACTGAAGCTTTCTTT.

This clone has only one observation. The V gene is TRBV28, the J gene TRBJ1-2; TRBD1 might be the D (5 bases). V lost 4 bases, J lost 4 bases, and 10 bases lay in between. The CDR3 covers 13 residues. CDR1 is MDHEN, CDR2 SYDVKM, per germline. CDR3 bases: TGTGCCAGCAGTTCTGGGGGGGTCTATGGCTACACCTTC. Translating it yields CASSSGGVYGYTF.

The chain is built from TRBV5-1 and TRBJ1-2; TRBD1 matches at 9 bases. J lost 8 bases, V lost 1 base, and 6 bases had no gene match. The V gene's germline CDR1 is SGHRS and CDR2 YFSETQ. The CDR3 consists of 14 residues. CDR3 region: CASSLSGQGEGYTF. Written as DNA, the CDR3 is TGCGCCAGCAGCTTGTCGGGACAGGGAGAAGGCTACACCTTC.

V and J are TRBV24-1 and TRBJ2-5; possible D gene TRBD1, 5 bases. The germline V gene encodes CDR1 KGHDR and CDR2 SFDVKD. Trimming shortened V by 5 bases and J by 0 bases, and 18 bases separated the two germline ends. CDR3 length: 17 residues. The DNA of the CDR3 is TGTGCCACCAGTGGGGGCGAGGACACCTCGTACCAAGAGACCCAGTACTTC. It specifies CATSGGEDTSYQETQYF.

The chain links TRBV20-1 to TRBJ2-3; unclear D gene. Trimming stripped 3 bases from V and 1 base from J, with 8 bases between. Germline V CDR1 and CDR2: DFQATT, SNEGSKA (reference sequence). This CDR3 is built from 13 residues. The DNA for the CDR3 is TGCAGTGCTAGTTTGCGCCGCACAGATACGCAGTATTTT. Its protein product is CSASLRRTDTQYF.

The chain combines TRBV5-8 with TRBJ1-5; D call uncertain. The germline V gene has CDR1 SGHTS and CDR2 YDEGEE. V was trimmed by 2 bases and J by 0 bases, leaving 9 bases between them. The CDR3 runs to 15 residues. The CDR3 protein is CASSFGEVSNQPQHF. Written as DNA, the CDR3 is TGTGCCAGCAGCTTTGGGGAGGTTAGCAATCAGCCCCAGCATTTT.

V is TRBV7-9 and J is TRBJ2-1; the match to TRBD1 covers 8 bases. The CDR3 has 14 residues. V shed 3 bases, J shed 8 bases, and the junction held 6 bases outside the gene matches. The germline CDR1 and CDR2 sequences are SEHNR and FQNEAQ (reference sequence). Here the CDR3 DNA reads TGTGCCAGCAGCTTGGCAGGGGGCTTGGATGAGCAGTTCTTC. Its protein is CASSLAGGLDEQFF.

For this clone: One junction end disagrees with the germline gene, perhaps due to a read error. The V call is TRBV7-7, the J call TRBJ2-5, with 7 positions matching TRBD1. The CDR3 is 15 amino acids. Germline V gene data show CDR1 as SSHAT and CDR2 as FNYEAQ (reference sequence). The CDR3 loop is CASSLGGSRQETQYF. In DNA, the CDR3 is TGTGCTAGCAGCTTAGGGGGCAGCCGGCAAGAGACCCAGTACTTC.

The V and J genes are TRBV18 and TRBJ1-5; 7 bases fit TRBD1. Losses at the gene ends were 0 bases for V and 4 bases for J; bases not matched to a gene: 6. The germline V gene encodes CDR1 KGHSH and CDR2 LQKENI. This CDR3 comprises 16 residues. The CDR3, as DNA: TGTGCCAGCTCACCACCATCAGCCAGGGGGAATCAGCCCCAGCATTTT. The encoded protein is CASSPPSARGNQPQHF.

The chain has TRBV28 and TRBJ1-1; 8 bases line up with TRBD1. The CDR3 runs 17 residues. CDR1 MDHEN and CDR2 SYDVKM come from the germline V gene. Trimming took 6 bases from V and 1 from J; bases not matched to a gene: 13. The CDR3 DNA is TGTGCCAGCAGGGGGACCAAAAGGGACAGGAAGAACACTGAAGCTTTCTTT. This gives the protein CASRGTKRDRKNTEAFF.

The chain carries TRBV19 and TRBJ2-7, with 7 bases lining up with TRBD1. After removal of 6 bases from V and 3 bases from J, the junction contained 5 bases not matched to a gene. CDR1 is LNHDA, CDR2 SQIVND, per germline (reference sequence). The CDR3 runs to 13 residues. In DNA, the CDR3 is TGTGCCAGTAGGGAGAGACAGGGCTACGAGCAGTACTTC. Its translation: CASRERQGYEQYF.

The rearrangement uses TRBV7-3 and TRBJ2-5; no reliable D call. This CDR3 has 13 residues. Deletions cut 2 bases from V and 5 bases from J, with 9 bases between. CDR1 and CDR2 (germline): SGHTA, FQGTGA. The CDR3 spells CASSLSTRETQYF. DNA of the CDR3: TGTGCCAGCAGCTTATCTACCCGGGAGACCCAGTACTTC.

The chain employs TRBV7-2 and TRBJ2-7; weak D call: TRBD2 (6 bases). The CDR3 has 14 amino acids. Germline loops: CDR1 SGHTA, CDR2 FQGNSA. Trimming pared 1 base from V and 2 bases from J, leaving 9 bases between. CDR3: CASSLVAATYEQYF. The DNA for the CDR3 is TGTGCCAGCAGCTTAGTAGCGGCAACCTACGAGCAGTACTTC.

V usage is TRBV30 and J usage is TRBJ1-2, with D possibly TRBD1 on 6 matching bases. Germline V gives CDR1 GTSNPN, CDR2 SVGIG (reference sequence). This CDR3 is built from 14 residues. Trimming took off 6 bases at V and 4 bases at J, with 18 bases between the two ends. The CDR3 sequence is CACRVRGRGYGYTF. The CDR3 DNA reads as TGTGCCTGTCGGGTCAGGGGCAGGGGCTATGGCTACACCTTC. The full variable domain, in which reference TRBV30 and TRBJ1-2 provide the parts outside the CDR3, is SQTIHQWPATLVQPVGSPLSLECTVEGTSNPNLYWYRQAAGRGLQLLFYSVGIGQISSEVPQNLSASRPQDRQFILSSKKLLLSDSGFYLCACRVRGRGYGYTFGSGTRLTVV.

The J gene is TRBJ2-7, the V gene TRBV28, with 11 bases that match TRBD1. Germline V gene lookup returns CDR1 MDHEN and CDR2 SYDVKM. The CDR3 is 15 amino acids. J lost 3 bases, V lost 3 bases, and 4 bases had no gene match. CDR3 nucleotide sequence: TGTGCCAGCAGTTTCTCCGGGACAGGGGGCTACGAGCAGTACTTC. Translating gives CASSFSGTGGYEQYF.

The genes are TRBV7-3 and TRBJ2-7; tentatively, D is TRBD1 (5 bases). This CDR3 contains 12 residues. CDR1 is SGHTA, CDR2 FQGTGA, per germline. Trimming pared 5 bases from V and 6 bases from J, leaving 11 bases between. In nucleotides, the CDR3 is TGTGCCAGCAGCCCCCGGCAGGGCGAGCAGTACTTC. It is translated as CASSPRQGEQYF.

J is TRBJ2-6 and V is TRBV15; possibly TRBD1 for D (5 bases). This CDR3 comprises 17 residues. The V and J ends lost 2 bases and 2 bases respectively, with 13 bases between them. Germline CDR1 is LNHNV and CDR2 is YYDKDF (reference sequence). The CDR3 loop reads CATSRFGDSAGANVLTF. The DNA of the CDR3 is TGTGCCACCAGCAGATTTGGCGACAGCGCTGGGGCCAACGTCCTGACTTTC. The complete variable domain, with remaining parts taken from reference TRBV15 and TRBJ2-6, reads DAMVIQNPRYQVTQFGKPVTLSCSQTLNHNVMYWYQQKSSQAPKLLFHYYDKDFNNEADTPDNFQSRRPNTSFCFLDIRSPGLGDTAMYLCATSRFGDSAGANVLTFGAGSRLTVL.

This chain links TRBV11-2 with TRBJ2-2; 9 positions agree with TRBD1. Looked up from germline, CDR1 is SGHAT and CDR2 is FQNNGV. This CDR3 has 15 amino acids. V lost 2 bases and J lost 5; bases outside the gene matches: 3. CDR3 in amino acids: CASSLNRGRTGELFF. CDR3 nucleotides: TGTGCCAGCAGCTTAAACAGGGGGCGGACCGGGGAGCTGTTTTTT.

The chain links TRBV5-1 to TRBJ2-2, with TRBD1 matching over 9 bases. Trimming at V came to 2 bases and at J to 5 bases, leaving 7 bases not matched to a gene. The V gene's germline CDR1 is SGHRS and CDR2 YFSETQ. The CDR3 length is 16 residues. The CDR3 DNA follows: TGCGCCAGCAGCTTACTTCCCGGGACAGGGACCGGGGAGCTGTTTTTT. As protein: CASSLLPGTGTGELFF.

The V call is TRBV5-4, the J call TRBJ2-3, with 7 bases aligning to TRBD1. The V segment lost 5 bases and the J segment 5 bases; nucleotides outside the gene matches: 14. CDR1 SGHNT and CDR2 YYREEE come from the germline V gene (reference sequence). This CDR3 region has 16 residues. CDR3 DNA sequence: TGTGCCAGCAGTCGGGTGGAACAGGGGTTTGGAGATACGCAGTATTTT. It translates to CASSRVEQGFGDTQYF.

This sequence joins TRBV6-1 and TRBJ1-1; D is possibly TRBD1 (5 bases). The V gene's germline CDR1 is MNHNS and CDR2 SASEGT. The CDR3 length is 16 residues. V lost 3 bases to trimming and J lost 1 base, with 15 bases between them. The CDR3 DNA is TGTGCCAGCAGTGATCTAATGCGGAGGGGGAACACTGAAGCTTTCTTT. It translates to CASSDLMRRGNTEAFF.

This chain connects TRBV2 to TRBJ2-7; TRBD1 matches at 10 bases. The junction had 6 bases not matched to a gene; V was cut back by 6 bases and J by 4 bases. Germline V lookup: CDR1 SNHLY, CDR2 FYNNEI. The CDR3 contains 14 residues. The CDR3: CASSQTGGRYEQYF. In DNA form, the CDR3 reads TGTGCCAGCAGCCAGACAGGGGGCCGGTACGAGCAGTACTTC.